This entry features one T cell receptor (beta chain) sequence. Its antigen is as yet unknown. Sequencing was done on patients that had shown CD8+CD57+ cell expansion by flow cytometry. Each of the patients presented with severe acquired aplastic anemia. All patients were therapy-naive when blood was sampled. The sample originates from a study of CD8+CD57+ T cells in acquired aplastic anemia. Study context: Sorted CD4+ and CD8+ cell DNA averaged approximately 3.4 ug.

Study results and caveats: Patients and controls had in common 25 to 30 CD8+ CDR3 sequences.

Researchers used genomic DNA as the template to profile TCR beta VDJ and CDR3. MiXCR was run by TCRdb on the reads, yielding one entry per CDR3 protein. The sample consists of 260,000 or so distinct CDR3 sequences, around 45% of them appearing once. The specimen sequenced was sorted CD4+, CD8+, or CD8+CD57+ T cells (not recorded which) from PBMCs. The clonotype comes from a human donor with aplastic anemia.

The CDR3 sequence is CASSQERAGDGELFF. The CDR3 coding sequence is TGCGCCAGCAGCCAAGAGCGGGCCGGGGACGGGGAGCTGTTTTTT. The chain combines TRBV4-3 with TRBJ2-2; D might be TRBD2 (5 bases). Germline values: CDR1 LGHNA, CDR2 YSLEER. The CDR3 totals 15 residues. Trimming took 0 bases from V and 7 from J, leaving 12 bases between them.